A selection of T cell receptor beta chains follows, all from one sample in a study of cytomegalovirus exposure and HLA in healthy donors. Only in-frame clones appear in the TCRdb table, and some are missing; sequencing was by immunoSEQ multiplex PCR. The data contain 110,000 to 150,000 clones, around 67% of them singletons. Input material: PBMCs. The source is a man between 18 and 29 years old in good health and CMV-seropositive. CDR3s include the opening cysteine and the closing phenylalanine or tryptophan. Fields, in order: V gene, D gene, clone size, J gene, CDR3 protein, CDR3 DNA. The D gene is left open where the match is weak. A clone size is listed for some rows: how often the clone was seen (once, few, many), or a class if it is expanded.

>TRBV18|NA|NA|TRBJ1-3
CASSPSGPSSGNTIYF
TGTGCCAGCTCACCATCAGGGCCAAGCTCTGGAAACACCATATATTTT
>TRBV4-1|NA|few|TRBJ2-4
CASSQDQENIQYF
TGCGCCAGCAGCCAAGATCAGGAAAACATTCAGTACTTC
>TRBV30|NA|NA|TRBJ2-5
CACPRVGAVQTQYF
TGTGCCTGCCCCCGCGTGGGGGCGGTCCAGACCCAGTACTTC
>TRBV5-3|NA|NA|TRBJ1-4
CARSLGTLQRGTNEKLFF
TGTGCCAGAAGCTTGGGTACCCTACAAAGGGGTACTAATGAAAAACTGTTTTTT
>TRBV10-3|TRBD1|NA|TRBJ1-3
CAISDLDRGSGNTIYF
TGTGCCATCAGTGACCTCGACAGGGGGTCTGGAAACACCATATATTTT
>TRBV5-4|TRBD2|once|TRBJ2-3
CASSLWASGGADTQYF
TGTGCCAGCAGCTTGTGGGCTAGCGGGGGGGCAGATACGCAGTATTTT
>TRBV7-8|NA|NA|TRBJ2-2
CASSFNRANTGELFF
TGTGCCAGCAGCTTTAACAGGGCGAACACCGGGGAGCTGTTTTTT
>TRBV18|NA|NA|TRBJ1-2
CASSSTRGHGYTF
TGTGCCAGCTCATCTACGCGGGGGCATGGCTACACCTTC
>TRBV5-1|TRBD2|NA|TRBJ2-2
CASRSGVSTGELFF
TGCGCCAGTCGGAGCGGGGTCAGCACCGGGGAGCTGTTTTTT
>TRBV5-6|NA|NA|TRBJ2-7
CASSLGLERYEQYF
TGTGCCAGCAGCTTGGGACTGGAACGGTACGAGCAGTACTTC
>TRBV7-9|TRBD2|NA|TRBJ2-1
CASSPWGSGREGHNEQFF
TGTGCCAGCAGCCCCTGGGGTAGCGGGAGGGAAGGTCACAATGAGCAGTTCTTC
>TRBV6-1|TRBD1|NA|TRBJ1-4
CASSGDRGGEKLFF
TGTGCCAGCAGTGGGGACAGGGGCGGCGAAAAACTGTTTTTT
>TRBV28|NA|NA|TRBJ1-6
CASSQSQRGNSPLHF
TGTGCCAGCAGCCAAAGTCAGAGAGGCAATTCACCCCTCCACTTT
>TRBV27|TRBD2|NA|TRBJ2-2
CASVRLAYSAANTGELFF
TGTGCCAGCGTTCGACTAGCCTACTCGGCCGCGAACACCGGGGAGCTGTTTTTT